This TCR beta chain was captured in a study of identical twins. The ends lost 5 bases at V and 6 bases at J; junction bases unmatched: 9. CDR3 length: 14 amino acids. In germline, CDR1 is MNHEY, CDR2 SMNVEV (reference sequence). A universal primer site was added by template switching, and unique molecular identifiers were carried by the cDNA. One entry per CDR3 protein results from TCRdb running MiXCR on the 5' RACE reads. The top ten hold 3.5% to 4% of the sample, which has hundreds of thousands of distinct CDR3 sequences, 7% seen once. The same data also went into a second study, on yellow fever vaccine responses in identical twins.

The gene calls are TRBV27 and TRBJ1-1, with 7 bases aligning to TRBD1. Sample: memory (CD45RO+) T cells sorted from blood. The sequence derives from a woman aged 18-29 years in good health. The CDR3 region has the DNA TGTGCCAGCAGTAGCAGACAGGGCGAAGCTGAAGCTTTCTTT. It specifies CASSSRQGEAEAFF.